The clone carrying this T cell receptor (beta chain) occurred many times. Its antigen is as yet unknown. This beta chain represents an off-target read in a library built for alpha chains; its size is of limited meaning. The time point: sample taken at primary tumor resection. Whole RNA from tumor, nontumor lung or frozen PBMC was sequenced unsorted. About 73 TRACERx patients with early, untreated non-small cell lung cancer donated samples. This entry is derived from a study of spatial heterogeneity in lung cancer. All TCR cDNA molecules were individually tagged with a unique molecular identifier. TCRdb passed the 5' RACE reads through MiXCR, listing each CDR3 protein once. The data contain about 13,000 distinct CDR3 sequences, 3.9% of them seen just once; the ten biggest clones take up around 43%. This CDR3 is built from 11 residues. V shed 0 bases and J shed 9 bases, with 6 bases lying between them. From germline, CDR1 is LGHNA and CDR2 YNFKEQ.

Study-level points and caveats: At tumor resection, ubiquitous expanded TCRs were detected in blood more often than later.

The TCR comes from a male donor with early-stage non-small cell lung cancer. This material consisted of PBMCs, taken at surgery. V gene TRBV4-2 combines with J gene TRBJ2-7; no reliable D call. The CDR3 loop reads CASSQEGWQYF. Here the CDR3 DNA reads TGTGCCAGCAGCCAAGAGGGATGGCAGTACTTC.